The present entry profiles one T cell receptor (beta chain) with its context. The antigen is unknown. The planned depth of sequencing spanned 1 in 200,000 to 1 in 1 million T cells. Produced via immunoSEQ multiplex PCR; TCRdb's table is partial and in-frame only. The sample carries 40,000 to 60,000 clones, 45% to 55% recorded once. These data are taken from a study of cytotoxic CD8 clonotypes in ibrutinib-treated CLL. Study-wide findings and caveats: Clonality went up at the time of ibrutinib response, stayed stable in sustained remission, and later dropped back toward its baseline level at progression.

V lost 3 bases and J 0 bases, leaving 9 bases between the germline ends. CDR1 is SGHAT, CDR2 FQDESV, per germline (reference sequence). The CDR3 consists of 15 residues. This sequence was found in a human donor with chronic lymphocytic leukemia. This chain links TRBV11-1 with TRBJ2-1; D remains unclear. Source: PBMCs, taken after 12 months of ibrutinib treatment. The CDR3 DNA reads as TGTGCCAGCAGCTTTGGGCAGAACTCCTACAATGAGCAGTTCTTC. The encoded protein is CASSFGQNSYNEQFF.